This note documents a single T cell receptor beta chain sequence. Germline lookup yields CDR1 SGHKS and CDR2 YYEKEE (reference sequence). The CDR3 spans 11 residues. The V gene lost 4 bases and the J gene lost 10 bases, with 12 bases spanning the gap. This specimen comes from a study of blood T cell repertoires in COVID-19. Whole-study context: Both acute and convalescent COVID-19 samples were obtained from the United States, Italy and Spain. In each case, the material was cDNA or gDNA derived from T cells, B-cell-depleted T cells, or PBMCs.

In the source study's methods: Reference gene primer amplification in the assay estimated nucleated cell counts. Generated by immunoSEQ multiplex PCR, the TCRdb table keeps only in-frame clones and is missing some. The V and J calls and clone size are taken from that table; D and trimming were inferred from the DNA. The repertoire has 200,000 or so clones, 86% of them found once; the top ten carry about 4%. What was sequenced was PBMCs or T cells enriched from blood (not recorded which). The chain recombines TRBV5-5 with TRBJ2-7; maybe TRBD1 (6 bases). This sequence was found in a woman aged 40 to 50 with acute COVID-19. CDR3 sequence (DNA): TGTGCCAGCAGCATAGGACAGTTTCAGTACTTC. Translation: CASSIGQFQYF.